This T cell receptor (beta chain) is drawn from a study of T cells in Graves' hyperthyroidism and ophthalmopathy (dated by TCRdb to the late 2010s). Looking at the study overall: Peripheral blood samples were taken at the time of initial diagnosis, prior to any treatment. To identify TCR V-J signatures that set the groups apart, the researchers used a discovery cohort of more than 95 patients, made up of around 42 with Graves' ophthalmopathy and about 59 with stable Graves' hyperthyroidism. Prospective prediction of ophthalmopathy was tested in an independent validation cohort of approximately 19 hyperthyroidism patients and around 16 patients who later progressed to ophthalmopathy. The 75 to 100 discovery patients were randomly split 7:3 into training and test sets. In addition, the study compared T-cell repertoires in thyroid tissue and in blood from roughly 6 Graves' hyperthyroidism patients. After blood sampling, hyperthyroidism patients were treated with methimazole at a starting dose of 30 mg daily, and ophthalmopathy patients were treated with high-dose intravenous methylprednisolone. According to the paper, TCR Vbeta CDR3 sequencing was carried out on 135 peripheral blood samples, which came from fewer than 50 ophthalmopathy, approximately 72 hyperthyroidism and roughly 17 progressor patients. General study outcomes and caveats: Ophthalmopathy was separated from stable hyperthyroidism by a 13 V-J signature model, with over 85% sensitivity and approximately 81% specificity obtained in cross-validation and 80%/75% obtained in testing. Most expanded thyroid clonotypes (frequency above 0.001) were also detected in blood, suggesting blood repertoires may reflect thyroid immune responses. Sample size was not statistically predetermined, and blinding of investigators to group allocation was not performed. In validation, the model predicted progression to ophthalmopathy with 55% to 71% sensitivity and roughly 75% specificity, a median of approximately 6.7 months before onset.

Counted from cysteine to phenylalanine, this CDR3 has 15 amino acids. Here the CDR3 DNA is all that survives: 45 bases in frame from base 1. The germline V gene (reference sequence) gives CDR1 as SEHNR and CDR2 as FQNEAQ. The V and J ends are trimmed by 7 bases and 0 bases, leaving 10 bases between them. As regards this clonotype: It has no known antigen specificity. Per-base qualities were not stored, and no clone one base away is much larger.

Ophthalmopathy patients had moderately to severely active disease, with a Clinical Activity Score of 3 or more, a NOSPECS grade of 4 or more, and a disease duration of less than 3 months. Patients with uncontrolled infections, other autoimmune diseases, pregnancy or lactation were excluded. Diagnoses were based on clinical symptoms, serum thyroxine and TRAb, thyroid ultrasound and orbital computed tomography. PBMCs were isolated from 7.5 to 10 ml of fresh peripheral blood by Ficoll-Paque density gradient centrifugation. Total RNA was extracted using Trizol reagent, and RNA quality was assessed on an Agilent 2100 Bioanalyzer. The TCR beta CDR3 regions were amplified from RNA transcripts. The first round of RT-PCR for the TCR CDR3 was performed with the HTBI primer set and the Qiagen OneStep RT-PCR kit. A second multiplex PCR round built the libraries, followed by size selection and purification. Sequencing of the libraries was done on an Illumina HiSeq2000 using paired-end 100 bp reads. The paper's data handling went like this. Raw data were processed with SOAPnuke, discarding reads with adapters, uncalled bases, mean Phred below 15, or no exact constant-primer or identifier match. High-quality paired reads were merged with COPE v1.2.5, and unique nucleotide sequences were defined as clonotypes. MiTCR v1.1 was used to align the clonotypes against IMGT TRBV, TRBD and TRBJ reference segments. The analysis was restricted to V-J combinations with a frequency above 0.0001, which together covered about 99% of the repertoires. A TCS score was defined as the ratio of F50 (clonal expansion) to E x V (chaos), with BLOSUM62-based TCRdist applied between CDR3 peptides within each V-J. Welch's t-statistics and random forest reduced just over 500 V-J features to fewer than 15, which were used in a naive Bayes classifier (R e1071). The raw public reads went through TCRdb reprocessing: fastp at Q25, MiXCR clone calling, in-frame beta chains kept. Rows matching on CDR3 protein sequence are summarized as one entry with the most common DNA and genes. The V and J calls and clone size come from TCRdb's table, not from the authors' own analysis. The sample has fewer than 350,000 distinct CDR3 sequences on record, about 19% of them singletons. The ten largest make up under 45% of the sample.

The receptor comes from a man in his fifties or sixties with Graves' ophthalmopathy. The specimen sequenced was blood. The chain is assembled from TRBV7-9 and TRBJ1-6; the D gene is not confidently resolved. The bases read TGTGCCAGCACCTCACAGAGCTCCTATAATTCACCCCTCCACTTT. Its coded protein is CASTSQSSYNSPLHF.